These T cell receptor beta chains were read from a single sample in a study of CD8+ T cells in alopecia areata. The method was immunoSEQ multiplex PCR; TCRdb's version includes in-frame clones alone and lacks a portion of them. Of roughly 200,000 clones listed, about 56% are singletons. Sequencing was performed on CD8+ T cells sorted from blood. The receptors originated from a human donor in good health. Both conserved end residues are part of each CDR3. A D gene is named only where the DNA matches it firmly. Part of the rows lack a size; the others show once, few, many or a class for expanded clones.

clone_size	d_call	v_call	j_call	cdr3_nt	cdr3_aa
once	.	TRBV7-6	TRBJ1-5	TGTGCCAGCAGCGTCGGGGGTCAGCCCCAGCATTTT	CASSVGGQPQHF
.	.	TRBV2	TRBJ1-1	TGTGCCAGCAGGTTGATTTCCACTGAAGCTTTCTTT	CASRLISTEAFF
few	.	TRBV15	TRBJ2-1	TGTGCCACCAGCGGAGCCGTGGCCGAGGGAGGCGATGAGCAGTTCTTC	CATSGAVAEGGDEQFF
few	.	TRBV29-1	TRBJ2-4	TGCAGCGTCCTCGGAGGAGCCAAAAACATTCAGTACTTC	CSVLGGAKNIQYF
few	TRBD1	TRBV29-1	TRBJ2-4	TGCAGCGTTTATGACGCTACCGGGACAGGGAAGGAGCAAGGGGGAAACATTCAGTACTTC	CSVYDATGTGKEQGGNIQYF
.	TRBD1	TRBV19	TRBJ1-2	TGTGCCGTGATTCCGGGACAGAGAAGCTATGGCTACACCTTC	CAVIPGQRSYGYTF
.	.	TRBV19	TRBJ2-7	TGTGCCAGTAGTTGGACAGAGACTGGGGAGCAGTACTTC	CASSWTETGEQYF
.	.	TRBV5-6	TRBJ2-4	TGTGCCAGCAGCCTACAGGGTCGTGGGACCAAAAACATTCAGTACTTC	CASSLQGRGTKNIQYF
.	TRBD1	TRBV7-9	TRBJ1-2	TGTGCCAGCAGCTGGGGGGACAGGGAGTCGAACTATGGCTACACCTTC	CASSWGDRESNYGYTF
.	.	TRBV15	TRBJ2-6	TGTGCCACCAGCAGAGAGTCAGGGTTTGGGGCCAACGTCCTGACTTTC	CATSRESGFGANVLTF
.	.	TRBV7-9	TRBJ1-5	TGTGCCAGCAGCTTAGGGGGGGTTAACCAGCCCCAGCATTTT	CASSLGGVNQPQHF
.	.	TRBV7-9	TRBJ2-1	TGTGCCAGCAGCCCCCTCCCCAATGAGCAGTTCTTC	CASSPLPNEQFF
few	.	TRBV25-1	TRBJ2-7	TGTGCCAGCAGTGACCCCGCCCAGGGCTCCTACGAGCAGTACTTC	CASSDPAQGSYEQYF
.	.	TRBV27	TRBJ2-5	TGTGCCAGCAGTCTCTCGGGAACACAAGAGACCCAGTACTTC	CASSLSGTQETQYF
.	.	TRBV7-7	TRBJ2-7	TGTGCCAGCAGCGAATGGGCGGGGAGCTCCTACGAGCAGTACTTC	CASSEWAGSSYEQYF
.	TRBD1	TRBV27	TRBJ1-5	TGTGCCAGCAGTAACAGGGGCGATAATCAGCCCCAGCATTTT	CASSNRGDNQPQHF
.	.	TRBV10-2	TRBJ2-1	TGCGCCAGCGGGGCCCCTGGGCAGTTCTTC	CASGAPGQFF
.	.	TRBV4-1	TRBJ1-1	TGCGCCAGCAGCCAGGTTAACACTGAAGCTTTCTTT	CASSQVNTEAFF
.	.	TRBV29-1	TRBJ2-7	TGCAGCGCCCAGTGGGGGTACGAGCAGTACTTC	CSAQWGYEQYF
once	TRBD1	TRBV5-4	TRBJ1-6	TGTGCCAGCAGCTGGACAGGGGACAATTCACCCCTCCACTTT	CASSWTGDNSPLHF
.	.	TRBV5-6	TRBJ2-6	TGTGCCAGCAGCTTGGGGCTTGGGACGGGAAAATTCGGGGCCAACGTCCTGACTTTC	CASSLGLGTGKFGANVLTF
.	.	TRBV7-3	TRBJ2-7	TGTGCCAGCAGCCTCGACAGGAGATACGAGCAGTACTTC	CASSLDRRYEQYF
few	.	TRBV5-6	TRBJ1-2	TGTGCCAGCAGCATTACGGGATTTTCCTCCTATGGCTACACCTTC	CASSITGFSSYGYTF
.	TRBD2	TRBV6-6	TRBJ2-3	TGTGCCAGCAGCCACGGGGGGGGCACAGATACGCAGTATTTT	CASSHGGGTDTQYF
.	.	TRBV5-4	TRBJ1-2	TGTGCCAGCAGCTTTGGAGCGTCGAGTGGCTACACCTTC	CASSFGASSGYTF
.	.	TRBV23-1	TRBJ1-2	TGCGCCAGCAGTCAGCCTTCTTGGCACTATGGCTACACCTTC	CASSQPSWHYGYTF
.	.	TRBV6-5	TRBJ2-7	TGTGCCAGCAGTTACGGCCAGGGGGGATACGAGCAGTACTTC	CASSYGQGGYEQYF
few	TRBD1	TRBV7-9	TRBJ1-1	TGTGCCAGCAGCTCAGAGGACAGGCAGACTACTGAAGCTTTCTTT	CASSSEDRQTTEAFF
.	.	TRBV29-1	TRBJ1-2	TGCAGCGTTGAGGGGGGGAGCGGCTACACCTTC	CSVEGGSGYTF
few	.	TRBV5-6	TRBJ1-5	TGTGCCAGCAGCTTGGCCGGGCAGCCCCAGCATTTT	CASSLAGQPQHF
.	.	TRBV29-1	TRBJ2-1	TGCAGCGTCAGCCCATCAGGGAAGGAGAACAATGAGCAGTTCTTC	CSVSPSGKENNEQFF
.	.	TRBV29-1	TRBJ2-7	TGCAGCGTCGAAACTCCGGGACACCTTTACGAGCAGTACTTC	CSVETPGHLYEQYF
.	.	TRBV29-1	TRBJ1-1	TGCAGCGTTGAAGAAGACGGCACTGAAGCTTTCTTT	CSVEEDGTEAFF
.	TRBD2	TRBV6-5	TRBJ2-3	TGTGCCAGCAACCCTCGGGGGGCAGATACGCAGTATTTT	CASNPRGADTQYF
.	TRBD1	TRBV29-1	TRBJ2-2	TGCAGCGCCGCAGAGACAGGGCGAGCGAACACCGGGGAGCTGTTTTTT	CSAAETGRANTGELFF
.	.	TRBV15	TRBJ2-7	TGTGCCACCAGCAGAGATCGCGACAGTTCCTACGAGCAGTACTTC	CATSRDRDSSYEQYF
many	.	TRBV6-1	TRBJ1-4	TGTGCCAGCAGTGAAAGTATGGGGTACAGTGAAAAACTGTTTTTT	CASSESMGYSEKLFF
.	.	TRBV7-9	TRBJ2-7	TGTGCCAGCAGCACCTACTACGAGCAGTACTTC	CASSTYYEQYF
few	.	TRBV27	TRBJ1-5	TGTGCCAGCAGTTATGGGTCCGGGCAGCCCCAGCATTTT	CASSYGSGQPQHF
.	TRBD2	TRBV2	TRBJ2-1	TGTGCCAGCAGTGTGACTAGCGGGGGGGACTATGAGCAGTTCTTC	CASSVTSGGDYEQFF
few	.	TRBV5-5	TRBJ2-7	TGTGCCAGCAGCCCCTCGCGGCAGGCACCCTACGAGCAGTACTTC	CASSPSRQAPYEQYF
.	.	TRBV2	TRBJ1-6	TGTGCCAGCAGTGAAGCGCGCAGGGGAGGTTCACCCCTCCACTTT	CASSEARRGGSPLHF
.	.	TRBV10-2	TRBJ1-5	TGCGCCAGCAGTGAAGGGGTCGGTCAGCCCCAGCATTTT	CASSEGVGQPQHF
.	.	TRBV9	TRBJ2-1	TGTGCCAGCAGCGTAGAGGTGACTAGTGCCAATGAGCAGTTCTTC	CASSVEVTSANEQFF
.	TRBD2	TRBV29-1	TRBJ2-1	TGCAGCGTTTGGGGCCCTAGCGGGGTTTACAATGAGCAGTTCTTC	CSVWGPSGVYNEQFF
few	TRBD1	TRBV30	TRBJ2-7	TGTGCCTGGGGGACAGGGCCCTACGAGCAGTACTTC	CAWGTGPYEQYF
few	.	TRBV4-1	TRBJ2-2	TGCGCCAGCAGCCAAGACCCGACCCCGGGGACCGGGGAGCTGTTTTTT	CASSQDPTPGTGELFF
.	.	TRBV2	TRBJ1-1	TGTGCCAGCCGAGCGGCTAACACTGAAGCTTTCTTT	CASRAANTEAFF
.	.	TRBV4-1	TRBJ1-1	TGCGCCAGCAGCCAAGAAGGACCCCAAGAAGCTTTCTTT	CASSQEGPQEAFF
.	.	TRBV9	TRBJ1-1	TGTGCCAGCAGCCCCCGCAGTGCCACTGAAGCTTTCTTT	CASSPRSATEAFF
.	.	TRBV27	TRBJ1-2	TGTGCCAGCAGTTTCTCTCCTCCAGGGTATGGCTACACCTTC	CASSFSPPGYGYTF
.	TRBD2	TRBV7-9	TRBJ2-3	TGTGCCAGCAGCTTTGGACTAGCGGGGGCCACAGATACGCAGTATTTT	CASSFGLAGATDTQYF
.	TRBD1	TRBV4-1	TRBJ1-2	TGCGCCAGCAGCCAAGAGCCGGGACAGCTGGGCTACACCTTC	CASSQEPGQLGYTF
.	TRBD1	TRBV23-1	TRBJ1-1	TGCGCCAGCCACCTCAGGACAGGGTTGAACACTGAAGCTTTCTTT	CASHLRTGLNTEAFF